This T cell receptor (beta chain) was documented in a study of chemoradiotherapy in HPV16-positive cancers. Study details: Two HPV16-positive patients' cells yielded candidate HPV-specific clones and common motifs. Whole-study results and caveats: Only a couple of HPV16-positive patients supplied the functional HPV-specificity definition. HPV-responsive T-cell expansion during chemoradiotherapy was linked to improved recurrence-free survival in HPV16-positive patients. Non-HPV-specific T cells did not expand in tumors during treatment, whereas candidate HPV-specific clones and E7-related motifs did.

Profiling relied on immunoSEQ multiplex PCR, and the TCRdb table lists in-frame clones only, not all of them. The sample has 20,000 to 25,000 clones; roughly 89% are singletons. This CDR3 is 13 amino acids long. The V gene end was trimmed by 3 bases and the J gene end by 3 bases; junction bases not matched to a gene: 0. The germline V gene has CDR1 WNHNN and CDR2 SYGVQD (reference sequence). In the case of this clone: The antigen is not known.

V usage is TRBV10-1 and J usage is TRBJ2-5; 8 positions match TRBD2. The sample in question was blood, obtained from a patient who underwent chemoradiotherapy. This clonotype was sampled from a human donor with HPV-associated anogenital cancer. The CDR3 reads CASSEAGEETQYF. The CDR3 nucleotides are TGCGCCAGCAGTGAAGCGGGGGAAGAGACCCAGTACTTC.